This T cell receptor beta chain was sequenced during a study of post-analysis software for immune sequencing data. Overall study: Relapsing-remitting, secondary progressive and progressive-relapsing courses of multiple sclerosis were included. Findings and limits, study-wide: Roughly 5 TRBV segments (TRBV5-6, TRBV5-1 and TRBV20-1 among them) occurred more frequently in patients than in controls. People with multiple sclerosis had a significantly lower normalized Chao1 diversity than controls did. Batch-mates among the samples co-clustered strongly by F measure.

Unique molecular identifiers featured in each of the TCR beta cDNA libraries. Once roughly 0.9 to 10 million T cells were used, about 490,000 cDNA molecules resulted. TCRdb analysed the PCR reads with MiXCR anew, one entry per CDR3 protein. The sample lists 380,000 or so distinct CDR3 sequences; about a third were seen once. The V and J ends lost 4 bases and 10 bases, in that order; junction bases with no gene match: 7. Per the germline V gene, CDR1 is SGHTA and CDR2 is FQGNSA. The CDR3 is 13 residues long. There are many counts of this clonotype. Its antigen is undetermined. The genes are TRBV7-2 and TRBJ2-1, with 7 nucleotides matching TRBD2. The TCR comes from a girl aged 10 to 17 with multiple sclerosis. Material: blood. CDR3 sequence: CASSSSPGLEQFF. CDR3 in DNA: TGTGCCAGCAGCTCCTCCCCGGGACTAGAGCAGTTCTTC.